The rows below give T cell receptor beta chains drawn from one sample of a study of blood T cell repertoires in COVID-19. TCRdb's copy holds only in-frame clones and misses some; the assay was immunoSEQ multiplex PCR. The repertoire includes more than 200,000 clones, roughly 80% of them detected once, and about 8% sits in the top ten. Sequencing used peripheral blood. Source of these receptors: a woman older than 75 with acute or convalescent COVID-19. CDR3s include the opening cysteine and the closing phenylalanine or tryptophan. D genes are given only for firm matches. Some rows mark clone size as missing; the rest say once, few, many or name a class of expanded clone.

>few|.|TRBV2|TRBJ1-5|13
CASSGRSRQPQHF
TGTGCCAGCAGTGGGAGGAGTCGTCAGCCCCAGCATTTT
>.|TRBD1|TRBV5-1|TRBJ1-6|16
CASSLGAGTGMSPLHF
TGCGCCAGCAGCTTGGGAGCCGGGACAGGGATGTCACCCCTCCACTTT
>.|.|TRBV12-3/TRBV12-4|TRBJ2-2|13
CASTSPYTGELFF
TGTGCCAGCACTTCCCCCTACACCGGGGAGCTGTTTTTT
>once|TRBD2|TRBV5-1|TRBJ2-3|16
CASSNRLAGDTDTQYF
TGCGCCAGCAGCAACAGACTAGCGGGGGACACAGATACGCAGTATTTT
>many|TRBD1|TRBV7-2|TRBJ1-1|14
CASSFTQGSYEAFF
TGTGCCAGCAGCTTTACACAGGGGAGCTATGAAGCTTTCTTT
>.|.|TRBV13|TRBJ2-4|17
CASSLWTDLLAKNIQYF
TGTGCCAGCAGCCTGTGGACAGACCTTTTAGCCAAAAACATTCAGTACTTC
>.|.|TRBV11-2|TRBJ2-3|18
CASSLGWVVGGGTDTQYF
TGTGCCAGCAGCTTAGGTTGGGTGGTCGGAGGGGGCACAGATACGCAGTATTTT
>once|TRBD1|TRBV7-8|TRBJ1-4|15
CASTTTGVGGEKLFF
TGTGCCAGCACCACTACAGGGGTGGGCGGGGAAAAACTGTTTTTT
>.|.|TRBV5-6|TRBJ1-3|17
CASSLRRTDSSGNTIYF
TGTGCCAGCAGCTTGAGGAGGACGGACTCCTCTGGAAACACCATATATTTT
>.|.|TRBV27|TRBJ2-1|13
CASSFGRYNEQFF
TGTGCCAGCAGTTTCGGTCGCTACAATGAGCAGTTCTTC
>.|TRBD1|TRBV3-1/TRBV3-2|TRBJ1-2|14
CASSQRTGVGGYTF
TGTGCCAGCAGCCAACGGACAGGGGTTGGGGGCTACACCTTC
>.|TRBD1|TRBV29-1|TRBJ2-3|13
CSVDSQGSDTQYF
TGCAGCGTTGACTCACAGGGGTCAGATACGCAGTATTTT
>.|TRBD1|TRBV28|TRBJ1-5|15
CASSTGTGGNQPQHF
TGTGCCAGCAGCACCGGGACAGGGGGCAATCAGCCCCAGCATTTT
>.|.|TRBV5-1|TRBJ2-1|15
CASSSTGEAYNEQFF
TGCGCCAGCAGCTCAACAGGGGAGGCCTACAATGAGCAGTTCTTC
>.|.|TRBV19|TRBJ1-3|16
CASSIETIWSGNTIYF
TGTGCCAGTAGTATCGAGACAATTTGGTCTGGAAACACCATATATTTT
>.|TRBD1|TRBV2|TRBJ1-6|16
CASSEAEDRVDSPLHF
TGTGCCAGCAGTGAAGCGGAGGACAGGGTTGATTCACCCCTCCACTTT
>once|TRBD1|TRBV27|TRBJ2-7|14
CASSPGQGYYEQYF
TGTGCCAGCAGTCCGGGACAGGGGTACTACGAGCAGTACTTC
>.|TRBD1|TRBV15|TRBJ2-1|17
CATSGQTGQPTYNEQFF
TGTGCCACCAGCGGCCAAACGGGACAGCCGACCTACAATGAGCAGTTCTTC
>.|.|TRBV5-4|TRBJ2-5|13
CASSLLDSETQYF
TGTGCCAGCAGCTTGCTGGACAGTGAGACCCAGTACTTC
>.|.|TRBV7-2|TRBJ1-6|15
CASSPGPGYNSPLHF
TGTGCCAGCAGCCCCGGCCCAGGTTACAATTCACCCCTCCACTTT
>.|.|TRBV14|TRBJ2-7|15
CASSQAGSTAYEQYF
TGTGCCAGCAGCCAAGCAGGGTCCACGGCCTACGAGCAGTACTTC
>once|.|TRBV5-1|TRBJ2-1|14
CAGSTGGARNEQFF
TGCGCCGGCTCCACAGGCGGGGCTCGGAATGAGCAGTTCTTC
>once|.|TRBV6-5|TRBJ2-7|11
CASIRTNEQYF
TGTGCCAGCATCCGGACTAACGAGCAGTACTTC
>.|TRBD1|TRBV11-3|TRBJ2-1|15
CASSPGQEFNNEQFF
TGTGCCAGCAGTCCGGGACAGGAGTTTAACAATGAGCAGTTCTTC
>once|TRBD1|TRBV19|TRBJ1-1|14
CASSIGQGNTEAFF
TGTGCCAGTAGTATAGGACAGGGGAACACTGAAGCTTTCTTT
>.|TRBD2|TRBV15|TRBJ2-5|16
CATSRLAGGGLETQYF
TGTGCCACCAGCAGATTAGCGGGAGGGGGTTTAGAGACCCAGTACTTC
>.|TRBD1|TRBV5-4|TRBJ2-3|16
CASSREQGPLTDTQYF
TGTGCCAGCAGCCGCGAACAGGGGCCTCTCACAGATACGCAGTATTTT
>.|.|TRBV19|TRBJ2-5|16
CASSISQVAEKETQYF
TGTGCCAGTAGTATTTCTCAGGTAGCGGAAAAAGAGACCCAGTACTTC
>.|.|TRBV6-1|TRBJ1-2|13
CASSERGTNGYTF
TGTGCCAGCAGTGAAAGGGGAACGAATGGCTACACCTTC
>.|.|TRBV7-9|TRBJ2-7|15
CASSLRGGRPYEQYF
TGTGCCAGCAGCTTAAGGGGTGGCCGCCCCTACGAGCAGTACTTC
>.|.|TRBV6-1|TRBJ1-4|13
CASSEVGVEKLFF
TGTGCCAGCAGTGAAGTAGGGGTGGAAAAACTGTTTTTT
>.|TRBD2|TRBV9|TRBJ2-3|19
CASSVSLAALGMGTDTQYF
TGTGCCAGCAGCGTTTCTCTAGCGGCCCTTGGTATGGGGACAGATACGCAGTATTTT
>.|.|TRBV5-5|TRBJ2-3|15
CASSLLVSDTDTQYF
TGTGCCAGCAGCTTGTTAGTTTCCGACACAGATACGCAGTATTTT
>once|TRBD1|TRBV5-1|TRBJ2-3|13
CASSFGQVDTQYF
TGCGCCAGCAGCTTTGGACAGGTAGATACGCAGTATTTT
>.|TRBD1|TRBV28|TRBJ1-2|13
CASSPWDRVGYTF
TGTGCCAGCAGCCCCTGGGACAGGGTCGGCTACACCTTC
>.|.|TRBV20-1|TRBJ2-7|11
CSPQQGNEQYF
TGCTCCCCCCAGCAGGGTAACGAGCAGTACTTC
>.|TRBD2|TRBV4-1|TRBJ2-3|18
CASSQGAGTSGGTDTQYF
TGCGCCAGCAGCCAAGGAGCCGGGACTAGCGGCGGGACAGATACGCAGTATTTT